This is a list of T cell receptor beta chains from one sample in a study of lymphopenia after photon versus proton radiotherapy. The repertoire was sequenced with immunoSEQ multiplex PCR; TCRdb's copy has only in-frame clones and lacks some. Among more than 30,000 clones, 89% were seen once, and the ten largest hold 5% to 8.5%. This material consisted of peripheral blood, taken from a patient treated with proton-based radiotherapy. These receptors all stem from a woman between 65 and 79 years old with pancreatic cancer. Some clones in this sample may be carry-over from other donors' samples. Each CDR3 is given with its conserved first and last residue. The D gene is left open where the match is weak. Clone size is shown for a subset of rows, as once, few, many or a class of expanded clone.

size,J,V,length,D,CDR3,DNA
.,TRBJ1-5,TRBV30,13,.,CAWSQREGQPQHF,TGTGCCTGGAGTCAAAGGGAGGGTCAGCCCCAGCATTTT
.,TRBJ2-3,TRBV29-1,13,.,CSVEWKGTDTQYF,TGCAGCGTTGAATGGAAAGGCACAGATACGCAGTATTTT
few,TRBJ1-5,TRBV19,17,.,CASSRGTFGGGNQPQHF,TGTGCCAGTAGCCGCGGGACATTCGGGGGTGGCAATCAGCCCCAGCATTTT
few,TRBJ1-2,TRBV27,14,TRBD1,CASRETQGAGGYTF,TGTGCCAGCAGGGAAACTCAGGGGGCCGGGGGCTACACCTTC
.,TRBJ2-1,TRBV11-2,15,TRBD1,CASSLRQGAFNEQFF,TGTGCCAGCAGCTTACGACAGGGGGCGTTCAATGAGCAGTTCTTC
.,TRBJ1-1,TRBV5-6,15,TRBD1,CASSLVGQVNTEAFF,TGTGCCAGCAGCTTAGTAGGACAGGTGAACACTGAAGCTTTCTTT
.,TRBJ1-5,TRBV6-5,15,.,CASSPVQGGNQPQHF,TGTGCCAGCAGTCCCGTACAGGGTGGCAATCAGCCCCAGCATTTT
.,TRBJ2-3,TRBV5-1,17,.,CASSLRETPVGTDTQYF,TGCGCCAGCAGCTTGAGGGAAACACCCGTCGGCACAGATACGCAGTATTTT
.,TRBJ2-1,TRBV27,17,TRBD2,CASSLLPLAGVNNEQFF,TGTGCCAGCAGTCTCCTTCCACTAGCGGGAGTTAACAATGAGCAGTTCTTC
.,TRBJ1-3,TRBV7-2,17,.,CASSSGFDGRSGNTIYF,TGTGCCAGCAGTTCCGGATTTGACGGCAGATCTGGAAACACCATATATTTT
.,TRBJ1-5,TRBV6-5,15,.,CASSLGSTSNQPQHF,TGTGCCAGCAGTTTGGGCAGCACTAGCAATCAGCCCCAGCATTTT
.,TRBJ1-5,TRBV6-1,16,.,CASSVWGMTGNQPQHF,TGTGCCAGCAGTGTCTGGGGGATGACAGGAAATCAGCCCCAGCATTTT
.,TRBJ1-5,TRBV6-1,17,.,CASSEAGGGVFNQPQHF,TGTGCCAGCAGTGAAGCGGGGGGCGGTGTCTTCAATCAGCCCCAGCATTTT
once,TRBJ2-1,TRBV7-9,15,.,CASSSTGTPYNEQFF,TGTGCCAGCAGCTCAACCGGGACTCCATACAATGAGCAGTTCTTC
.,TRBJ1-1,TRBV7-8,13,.,CASSSTVNTEAFF,TGTGCCAGCAGCTCGACAGTCAACACTGAAGCTTTCTTT
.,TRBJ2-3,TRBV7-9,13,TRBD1,CASSQTGRDTQYF,TGTGCCAGCAGCCAGACAGGGAGAGATACGCAGTATTTT
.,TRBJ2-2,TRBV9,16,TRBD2,CASSPEGTSNTGELFF,TGTGCCAGCAGCCCCGAGGGGACTAGCAACACCGGGGAGCTGTTTTTT
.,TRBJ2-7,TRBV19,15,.,CATASNAGGSYEQYF,TGTGCCACCGCCTCAAACGCGGGCGGATCCTACGAGCAGTACTTC